The 25 T cell receptor beta chains reported below all come from one sample, sequenced in a study of cytomegalovirus exposure and HLA in healthy donors. The PCR ran on 60 Vbeta and 13 Jbeta primers. Using immunoSEQ multiplex PCR, the repertoire was profiled, and TCRdb retains in-frame clones only, with some absent. The sample yields 100,000 to 120,000 clones, under 80% seen once. Sequenced: PBMCs. The receptors were gathered from a woman aged 40 to 49 in good health and CMV-seropositive.

This chain connects TRBV9 to TRBJ1-2, with unresolved D. Germline CDR1 and CDR2: SGDLS and YYNGEE. CDR3 length: 14 amino acids. V lost 0 bases and J 7 bases, leaving 13 bases between the germline ends. The CDR3 sequence: CASSVGERPAGYTF. In nucleotides, the CDR3 is TGTGCCAGCAGCGTAGGGGAGAGGCCGGCTGGCTACACCTTC.

The chain uses TRBV29-1 and TRBJ1-3, with D perhaps matching TRBD1 (6 bases). The V gene lost 7 bases and the J gene lost 0 bases, with 10 bases spanning the gap. CDR1 is SQVTM and CDR2 is ANQGSEA in the germline V gene. This CDR3 is 13 amino acids long. As DNA, the CDR3 is TGCAGCGCTGCAGGGGTCTCTGGAAACACCATATATTTT. It encodes CSAAGVSGNTIYF.

The chain combines TRBV5-1 with TRBJ2-2; TRBD2 matches 10 bases. The CDR3 sequence is 15 residues long. J gave up 7 bases and V 0 bases, and 3 bases lay outside the gene matches. Germline-derived CDR1 and CDR2 are SGHRS and YFSETQ. The CDR3 loop reads CASSLGTSGLGELFF. The CDR3 bases are TGCGCCAGCAGCTTGGGGACTAGCGGTCTCGGGGAGCTGTTTTTT.

V is TRBV12-5 and J is TRBJ2-5, with TRBD2 as a possible D gene (6 bases). Germline V gives CDR1 LGHNT, CDR2 FRNRAP. The CDR3 extends over 13 amino acids. Deletions cut 2 bases from V and 5 bases from J, with 9 bases between. As DNA, the CDR3 is TGTGCTAGTGGTTTGATGGGGGGTGAGACCCAGTACTTC. This translates into CASGLMGGETQYF.

This clone has just a few counts. The chain is built from TRBV19 and TRBJ2-1, with a weak D call TRBD2 (6 bases). V lost 6 bases and J 3 bases, leaving 12 bases between the germline ends. The CDR3 extends over 14 amino acids. The germline gives CDR1 LNHDA, CDR2 SQIVND (reference sequence). CDR3: CASSNLGGYNEQFF. CDR3 nucleotide sequence: TGTGCCAGTAGCAATCTGGGAGGCTACAATGAGCAGTTCTTC.

The chain carries TRBV5-1 and TRBJ2-5, with 9 bases lining up with TRBD2. The last part of the DNA fits TRBJ2-7 better; the J call may be wrong. Germline CDR1 reads SGHRS; CDR2 reads YFSETQ. This CDR3 is 13 amino acids long. Written as DNA, the CDR3 is TGCGCCAGCAGCCGCGGGGGGGTCCACGAGCAGTACTTC. This gives the protein CASSRGGVHEQYF.

This chain links TRBV27 with TRBJ1-6; TRBD1 might be the D (6 bases). The V gene lost 3 bases and the J gene lost 7 bases, with 7 bases spanning the gap. CDR3 length: 13 amino acids. The V gene's germline CDR1 is MNHEY and CDR2 SMNVEV (reference sequence). CDR3 bases: TGTGCCAGCAGTTTTACAGGGAATTCACCCCTCCACTTT. Amino acid sequence: CASSFTGNSPLHF.

The genes are TRBV10-3 and TRBJ1-2, with 9 bases matching TRBD1. The germline gives CDR1 ENHRY, CDR2 SYGVKD. The CDR3 loop spans 16 amino acids. Trimming removed 6 bases from V and 8 bases from J; junction bases left unmatched: 16. CDR3 loop: CAIRERGGTGSRGYTF. CDR3 nucleotides: TGTGCCATCAGGGAAAGAGGGGGGACAGGGAGTCGGGGCTACACCTTC.

This clone was observed a handful of times. The chain carries TRBV25-1 and TRBJ2-2; 7 bases align to TRBD2. With 5 bases clipped from V and 4 bases from J, the junction kept 10 bases outside the gene matches. The germline V gene has CDR1 MGHDK and CDR2 SYGVNS. CDR3 length: 16 residues. The chain's CDR3 is CASSSGTTLGTGELFF. In DNA, the CDR3 is TGTGCCAGCAGTAGCGGGACTACTTTGGGCACCGGGGAGCTGTTTTTT. Complete variable domain (other parts from reference TRBV25-1 and TRBJ2-2): EADIYQTPRYLVIGTGKKITLECSQTMGHDKMYWYQQDPGMELHLIHYSYGVNSTEKGDLSSESTVSRIRTEHFPLTLESARPSHTSQYLCASSSGTTLGTGELFFGEGSRLTVL.

V usage is TRBV19 and J usage is TRBJ1-2, with 8 nucleotides matching TRBD1. CDR1 LNHDA and CDR2 SQIVND come from the germline V gene (reference sequence). There are 13 residues in the CDR3. V shed 4 bases and J 5 bases; nucleotides not matched to a gene: 3. The CDR3 region has the DNA TGTGCCAGTAGTAGACAGGGGCCGTATGGCTACACCTTC. Its translation: CASSRQGPYGYTF.

This clone was seen a handful of times. The V gene is TRBV18, the J gene TRBJ2-2; weak D call: TRBD1 (6 bases). The CDR3 totals 13 residues. Germline-derived CDR1 and CDR2 are KGHSH and LQKENI. V shed 5 bases and J shed 3 bases, with 7 bases lying between them. The DNA for the CDR3 is TGTGCCAGCTCAAACAGGGACACCGGGGAGCTGTTTTTT. This translates into CASSNRDTGELFF.

The chain has TRBV6-1 and TRBJ1-5; D remains ambiguous. V was pared by 1 base and J by 5 bases, with 12 bases between. Germline V gene sequence: CDR1 MNHNS, CDR2 SASEGT. The length of the CDR3 is 15 residues. The CDR3 here is CASSEGVGRDQPQHF. CDR3 nucleotide sequence: TGTGCCAGCAGTGAAGGGGTAGGGCGGGATCAGCCCCAGCATTTT.

This clone appeared a few times. The chain joins TRBV27 to TRBJ2-1, with TRBD2 as a possible D gene (5 bases). V lost 7 bases and J lost 0, with 13 bases in between. Per germline, CDR1 MNHEY and CDR2 SMNVEV (reference sequence). The CDR3 extends over 15 amino acids. CDR3 protein: CASTSSGASYNEQFF. DNA for the CDR3: TGTGCCAGCACCTCAAGCGGAGCCTCCTACAATGAGCAGTTCTTC.

This chain connects TRBV5-1 to TRBJ2-3; the match to TRBD2 covers 8 bases. The V and J ends lost 4 bases and 2 bases, in that order; junction bases with no gene match: 9. This CDR3 spans 16 amino acids. Germline CDR1 SGHRS, CDR2 YFSETQ. CDR3 sequence: CASSNGLAPSTDTQYF. The CDR3, as DNA: TGCGCCAGCAGCAACGGACTAGCCCCCTCCACAGATACGCAGTATTTT. Drawing the rest from reference TRBV5-1 and TRBJ2-3, the complete variable domain is KAGVTQTPRYLIKTRGQQVTLSCSPISGHRSVSWYQQTPGQGLQFLFEYFSETQRNKGNFPGRFSGRQFSNSRSEMNVSTLELGDSALYLCASSNGLAPSTDTQYFGPGTRLTVL.

This clone was observed once. J is TRBJ2-1 and V is TRBV5-1; D gene ambiguous. Germline V gene lookup returns CDR1 SGHRS and CDR2 YFSETQ. The CDR3 has 16 residues. The ends were cut back, 4 bases at V and 4 bases at J, with 18 bases in the middle. Here the CDR3 reads CASSPEAGSVYNEQFF. In DNA form, the CDR3 reads TGCGCCAGCAGCCCCGAAGCCGGGTCCGTGTACAATGAGCAGTTCTTC. Supplemented by reference TRBV5-1 and TRBJ2-1, the full variable domain reads KAGVTQTPRYLIKTRGQQVTLSCSPISGHRSVSWYQQTPGQGLQFLFEYFSETQRNKGNFPGRFSGRQFSNSRSEMNVSTLELGDSALYLCASSPEAGSVYNEQFFGPGTRLTVL.

The rearrangement links TRBV5-6 to TRBJ2-4; no firm D call. The CDR3 is 13 amino acids. The V end lost 7 bases, the J end lost 0 bases, and 8 bases lay between the germline ends. CDR1 is SGHDT, CDR2 YYEEEE, per germline. This chain's CDR3 is CASYEIAKNIQYF. CDR3 bases: TGTGCCAGCTACGAGATAGCCAAAAACATTCAGTACTTC.

The rearrangement joins TRBV9 to TRBJ2-3, with TRBD1 matching 7 bases. V shed 2 bases and J 0 bases; nucleotides not matched to a gene: 12. Germline loops: CDR1 SGDLS, CDR2 YYNGEE. The CDR3 runs to 18 residues. CDR3 residues: CASSVRQGRGASTDTQYF. The CDR3 DNA reads TGTGCCAGCAGCGTTAGACAGGGTCGAGGGGCTAGCACAGATACGCAGTATTTT. The variable domain in full, with the rest retrieved from reference TRBV9 and TRBJ2-3, is DSGVTQTPKHLITATGQRVTLRCSPRSGDLSVYWYQQSLDQGLQFLIQYYNGEERAKGNILERFSAQQFPDLHSELNLSSLELGDSALYFCASSVRQGRGASTDTQYFGPGTRLTVL.

The rearrangement uses TRBV28 and TRBJ1-1; 7 bases align to TRBD1. J lost 5 bases, V lost 6 bases, and 3 bases had no gene match. This CDR3 has 12 residues. Germline CDR1 and CDR2: MDHEN and SYDVKM. The CDR3 DNA reads as TGTGCCAGCAGGGCAGGGGGAACTGAAGCTTTCTTT. As protein: CASRAGGTEAFF.

This clone has more than one count but fewer than ten. The CDR3 bases are TGTGCCTGGATTGGCCCCCCAGGGGTCCCCACAGATACGCAGTATTTT. Protein product: CAWIGPPGVPTDTQYF. The V gene is TRBV30, the J gene TRBJ2-3; tentatively, D is TRBD1 (6 bases). Germline V gives CDR1 GTSNPN, CDR2 SVGIG (reference sequence). Trimming cost V 4 bases and J 2 bases, with 19 bases left between them. The CDR3 has 16 amino acids.

In this sample, this clone turned up once. This chain links TRBV18 with TRBJ1-5; 8 bases agree with TRBD1. Germline assignment: CDR1 KGHSH and CDR2 LQKENI. This CDR3 has 14 amino acids. The trim removed 5 bases at V and 4 bases at J, leaving 4 bases unmatched. In DNA form, the CDR3 reads TGTGCCAGCTCAAATCAGGGGGCTAATCAGCCCCAGCATTTT. Its translation is CASSNQGANQPQHF.

This clone has just one count. This chain connects TRBV4-1 to TRBJ2-7, with 12 bases lining up with TRBD1. In germline, CDR1 is MGHRA, CDR2 YSYEKL. The CDR3 spans 15 residues. The V and J ends lost 3 bases and 4 bases, in that order; junction bases with no gene match: 4. In nucleotides, the CDR3 is TGCGCCAGCAGCCACGGGACAGGGGGCGTTTACGAGCAGTACTTC. It specifies CASSHGTGGVYEQYF.

The chain recombines TRBV7-8 with TRBJ1-4; D remains unclear. The CDR3 consists of 17 residues. Germline V gene lookup returns CDR1 SGHVS and CDR2 FQNEAQ. V gave up 1 base and J gave up 0 bases, with 12 bases separating them. CDR3 sequence: CASSLEPRIATNEKLFF. CDR3 nucleotide sequence: TGTGCCAGCAGCTTAGAACCCAGGATCGCAACTAATGAAAAACTGTTTTTT.

The CDR3 nucleotides are TGCGCCAGCAGCACACAGGGGGTCACTGAAGCTTTCTTT. Translated, it gives CASSTQGVTEAFF. The chain carries TRBV5-1 and TRBJ1-1; 8 bases are shared with TRBD1. V shed 4 bases and J 4 bases; nucleotides not matched to a gene: 3. The CDR3 is made up of 13 amino acids. The germline V gene encodes CDR1 SGHRS and CDR2 YFSETQ.

This clone has a single count. Here the CDR3 reads CASRRDRGLNTEAFF. CDR3 DNA: TGTGCCAGCAGGAGGGACAGGGGATTGAACACTGAAGCTTTCTTT. The V and J genes are TRBV6-6 and TRBJ1-1; 10 bases are a match to TRBD1. Trimming at V came to 6 bases and at J to 0 bases, leaving 4 bases not matched to a gene. This CDR3 comprises 15 residues. Germline V gives CDR1 MNHNY, CDR2 SVGAGI (reference sequence).

The chain combines TRBV19 with TRBJ2-7; D may be TRBD2 (5 bases). In germline, CDR1 is LNHDA, CDR2 SQIVND (reference sequence). V lost 3 bases to trimming and J lost 4 bases, with 16 bases between them. The CDR3 has 15 residues. CDR3 nucleotides: TGTGCCAGTAGTATCGGGCCGGGAAAACGGTACGAGCAGTACTTC. Protein sequence: CASSIGPGKRYEQYF. Full variable domain (outside the CDR3, taken from reference TRBV19 and TRBJ2-7): DGGITQSPKYLFRKEGQNVTLSCEQNLNHDAMYWYRQDPGQGLRLIYYSQIVNDFQKGDIAEGYSVSREKKESFPLTVTSAQKNPTAFYLCASSIGPGKRYEQYFGPGTRLTVT.